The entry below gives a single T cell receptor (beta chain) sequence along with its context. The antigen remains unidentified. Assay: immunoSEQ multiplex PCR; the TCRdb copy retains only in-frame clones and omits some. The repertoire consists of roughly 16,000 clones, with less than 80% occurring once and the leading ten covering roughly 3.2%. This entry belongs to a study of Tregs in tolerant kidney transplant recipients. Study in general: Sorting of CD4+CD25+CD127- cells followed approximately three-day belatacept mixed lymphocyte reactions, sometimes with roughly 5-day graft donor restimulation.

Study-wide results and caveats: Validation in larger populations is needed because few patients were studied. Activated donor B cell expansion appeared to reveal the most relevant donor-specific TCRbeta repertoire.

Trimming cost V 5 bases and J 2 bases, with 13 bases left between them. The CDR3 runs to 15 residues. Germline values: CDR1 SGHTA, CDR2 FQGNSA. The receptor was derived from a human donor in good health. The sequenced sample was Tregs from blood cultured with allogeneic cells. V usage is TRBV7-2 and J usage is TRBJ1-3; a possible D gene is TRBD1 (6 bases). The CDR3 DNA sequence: TGTGCCAGCAGCGACACCGACAGGCCTGGAAACACCATATATTTT. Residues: CASSDTDRPGNTIYF.